This T cell receptor (beta chain) was sequenced in a study of T cell responses to AZD1222 COVID-19 vaccine. Measured with immunoSEQ multiplex PCR; TCRdb has only the in-frame clones, and not every one. The table records approximately 110,000 clones, 88% of them present only once. Here the sequenced sample was peripheral blood, taken on day 0 of AZD1222 vaccination. The receptor was derived from an adult in good health.

The CDR3 region is CAWTRRTGGDNTEAFF. The CDR3 DNA is TGTGCCTGGACCCGAAGGACAGGGGGTGACAACACTGAAGCTTTCTTT. The chain carries TRBV30 and TRBJ1-1, with TRBD1 identical over 10 bases. V lost 4 bases and J lost 2; bases outside the gene matches: 10. The CDR3 runs to 16 residues. Germline values: CDR1 GTSNPN, CDR2 SVGIG (reference sequence).